The 23 T cell receptor beta chains below all came from one sample that was sequenced in a study of response to subunit inactivated influenza vaccine. TCRdb used MiXCR to reprocess the RT-PCR reads, holding one entry per CDR3 protein. The repertoire holds under 550,000 distinct CDR3 sequences, with less than 8% as singletons. Here the sequenced sample was PBMCs from blood, taken 23 months after vaccination. These receptors originate from a man aged 45-69 years who received an inactivated influenza vaccine.

The sample holds many counts of this clonotype. The genes are TRBV4-2 and TRBJ2-5, with 16 bases that match TRBD2. CDR3 length: 19 amino acids. Germline V gives CDR1 LGHNA, CDR2 YNFKEQ. V dropped 0 bases and J dropped 4; count of bases not matched to a gene: 8. The CDR3 spells CASSQDRGTSGRAVETQYF. The CDR3 DNA reads as TGTGCCAGCAGCCAAGATCGCGGGACTAGCGGGAGGGCCGTAGAGACCCAGTACTTC.

This clonotype was detected a few times. The chain couples TRBV7-9 to TRBJ1-1; TRBD1 is a possible D gene (6 bases). Germline V gene sequence: CDR1 SEHNR, CDR2 FQNEAQ (reference sequence). V gave up 3 bases and J gave up 4 bases, with 21 bases separating them. This CDR3 spans 17 amino acids. CDR3 in amino acids: CASSFRGRQPRSTEAFF. As DNA, the CDR3 is TGTGCCAGCAGCTTCAGGGGTAGGCAACCCAGGAGCACTGAAGCTTTCTTT.

The V call is TRBV2, the J call TRBJ2-1, with D possibly being TRBD1 (5 bases). The CDR3 covers 13 residues. Looked up from germline, CDR1 is SNHLY and CDR2 is FYNNEI. Trimming removed 6 bases from V and 13 bases from J, with 19 bases in between. This CDR3 reads CASSADQGILQFF. The CDR3 bases are TGTGCCAGCAGCGCAGATCAGGGAATTCTTCAGTTCTTC.

This clonotype has a handful of counts. The chain links TRBV15 to TRBJ2-7; 9 nucleotides match TRBD2. Germline-derived CDR1 and CDR2 are LNHNV and YYDKDF (reference sequence). The CDR3 is made up of 16 amino acids. V shed 0 bases and J 7 bases; nucleotides not matched to a gene: 10. The CDR3 here is CATSRDRVAGDVEQYF. The CDR3 coding sequence is TGTGCCACCAGCAGAGATCGGGTAGCGGGAGATGTTGAGCAGTACTTC. Drawing the rest from reference TRBV15 and TRBJ2-7, the complete variable domain is DAMVIQNPRYQVTQFGKPVTLSCSQTLNHNVMYWYQQKSSQAPKLLFHYYDKDFNNEADTPDNFQSRRPNTSFCFLDIRSPGLGDTAMYLCATSRDRVAGDVEQYFGPGTRLTVT.

This clonotype was seen ten or more times. The chain links TRBV3-1 to TRBJ2-2, with unresolved D. The CDR3 totals 11 residues. Trimming left V 1 base short and J 7 bases short, with 1 base between. Germline V gives CDR1 LGHDT, CDR2 YNNKEL (reference sequence). The CDR3 DNA is TGTGCCAGCAGCCAAGTCGGGGAGCTGTTTTTT. Translating gives CASSQVGELFF.

The chain carries TRBV6-5 and TRBJ1-2; 7 bases are shared with TRBD1. With 7 bases clipped from V and 10 bases from J, the junction kept 6 bases outside the gene matches. Per germline, CDR1 MNHEY and CDR2 SVGAGI. CDR3 length equals 11 residues. The CDR3 here is CASNNRGDYTF. The CDR3 DNA reads as TGTGCCAGCAATAACAGGGGTGACTACACCTTC.

The chain links TRBV20-1 to TRBJ2-4, with D possibly TRBD2 on 5 matching bases. CDR1 is DFQATT, CDR2 SNEGSKA, per germline (reference sequence). This CDR3 has 13 residues. Trimming removed 3 bases at V and 7 bases at J, with 13 bases between. CDR3 DNA: TGCAGTGCTAGGACGGGTGGGGAGAACATTCAGTACTTC. Translating it yields CSARTGGENIQYF.

This clonotype appeared many times. The V call is TRBV20-1, the J call TRBJ2-3; tentatively, D is TRBD1 (6 bases). This CDR3 is 14 amino acids long. The ends were cut back, 3 bases at V and 2 bases at J, with 12 bases in the middle. Germline V gene data show CDR1 as DFQATT and CDR2 as SNEGSKA (reference sequence). CDR3: CSASPGAFTDTQYF. CDR3 DNA: TGCAGTGCTAGCCCAGGGGCTTTCACAGATACGCAGTATTTT.

This clonotype was recorded many times. The chain has TRBV10-3 and TRBJ1-5; the D gene is possibly TRBD1 (5 bases). Germline CDR1 ENHRY, CDR2 SYGVKD. This CDR3 has 13 residues. Trimming removed 11 bases at V and 6 bases at J, with 17 bases between. CDR3 in amino acids: CASRDLGGQPQHF. CDR3 nucleotide sequence: TGTGCCTCCCGGGACCTTGGGGGTCAGCCCCAGCATTTT.

This clonotype was recorded at least ten times. This CDR3 is CASSYSTNEKLFF. The CDR3 bases are TGTGCCAGCAGTTACAGCACTAATGAAAAACTGTTTTTT. The chain uses TRBV6-5 and TRBJ1-4, with unresolved D. V lost 2 bases to trimming and J lost 2 bases, with 3 bases between them. From germline, CDR1 is MNHEY and CDR2 SVGAGI. There are 13 residues in the CDR3.

This clonotype was observed at least ten times. V and J are TRBV7-2 and TRBJ2-3, with 9 bases fitting TRBD2. Losses at the gene ends were 5 bases for V and 7 bases for J; bases not matched to a gene: 10. Per germline, CDR1 SGHTA and CDR2 FQGNSA. This CDR3 contains 15 residues. The CDR3 DNA reads as TGTGCCAGCAGCGCAGGGACTAGCACCCTTAATACGCAGTATTTT. It is translated as CASSAGTSTLNTQYF.

In its sample, this clonotype was seen a few times. This chain connects TRBV9 to TRBJ2-1; 8 bases agree with TRBD1. This CDR3 has 14 amino acids. The germline CDR1 and CDR2 sequences are SGDLS and YYNGEE. J was trimmed by 8 bases and V by 1 base; bases with no gene match: 5. In DNA form, the CDR3 reads TGTGCCAGCAGCGTATCTACAGGGGGGCATGAGCAGTTCTTC. Protein sequence: CASSVSTGGHEQFF.

The chain joins TRBV20-1 to TRBJ1-6; tentative D call: TRBD1 (6 bases). V shed 0 bases and J shed 10 bases, with 16 bases lying between them. The CDR3 loop spans 15 amino acids. Germline loops: CDR1 DFQATT, CDR2 SNEGSKA (reference sequence). CDR3 nucleotides: TGCAGTGCTAGAGATGCGGGACATAGTAGGTCACCCCTCCACTTT. It codes for CSARDAGHSRSPLHF.

This clonotype has more than one count but fewer than ten. The rearrangement joins TRBV20-1 to TRBJ2-5; possibly TRBD1 or TRBD2 for D (6 bases each). Trimming left V 4 bases short and J 4 bases short, with 13 bases between. The CDR3 contains 13 residues. Looked up from germline, CDR1 is DFQATT and CDR2 is SNEGSKA (reference sequence). This CDR3 reads CSATGALLETQYF. DNA of the CDR3: TGCAGTGCTACGGGGGCGCTTCTAGAGACCCAGTACTTC.

The CDR3 spells CASSPRGQTTNTGELFF. CDR3 nucleotide sequence: TGTGCCAGCAGCCCACGAGGGCAGACAACCAACACCGGGGAGCTGTTTTTT. The genes are TRBV12-3 or TRBV12-4 and TRBJ2-2; weak D call: TRBD2 (5 bases). The CDR3 extends over 17 amino acids. The V end lost 6 bases, the J end lost 2 bases, and 19 bases lay between the germline ends.

In this sample, this clonotype turned up many times. V is TRBV20-1 and J is TRBJ2-1; a possible D gene is TRBD2 (6 bases). CDR3 length equals 14 residues. V shed 3 bases and J shed 6 bases, with 15 bases lying between them. Germline CDR1 is DFQATT and CDR2 is SNEGSKA (reference sequence). In nucleotides, the CDR3 is TGCAGTGCTAGTAGCGGAGGACCCGTCAATGAGCAGTTCTTC. As protein: CSASSGGPVNEQFF.

This clonotype appeared a few times. The chain links TRBV15 to TRBJ1-5; 9 bases match TRBD1. CDR3 length: 15 amino acids. Germline V gene sequence: CDR1 LNHNV, CDR2 YYDKDF (reference sequence). The ends lost 3 bases at V and 4 bases at J; junction bases unmatched: 4. The CDR3: CATSSQQGANQPQHF. CDR3 coding DNA: TGTGCCACCAGCAGCCAACAGGGGGCAAATCAGCCCCAGCATTTT.

This clonotype was detected ten times or more. V gene TRBV20-1 combines with J gene TRBJ1-6, with 7 bases matching TRBD1. V lost 5 bases, J lost 7 bases, and 5 bases stayed unmatched. The germline CDR1 and CDR2 sequences are DFQATT and SNEGSKA (reference sequence). The CDR3 sequence is 13 residues long. The CDR3 DNA is TGCAGTGCTTTGGGACAGACCAATTCACCCCTCCACTTT. As protein: CSALGQTNSPLHF.

This sequence joins TRBV9 and TRBJ2-2; D remains unclear. The CDR3 length is 13 residues. The germline V and J ends were trimmed by 3 bases and 5 bases, with 8 bases remaining between them. CDR1 and CDR2 from the germline V gene are SGDLS and YYNGEE. The DNA of the CDR3 is TGTGCCAGCAGCGGAGTTCGGACCGGGGAGCTGTTTTTT. It yields the protein CASSGVRTGELFF.

This clonotype was counted at least ten times. The V and J genes are TRBV29-1 and TRBJ2-3; perhaps TRBD2 as D (7 bases). Per the germline V gene, CDR1 is SQVTM and CDR2 is ANQGSEA. The CDR3 extends over 12 amino acids. The V gene lost 7 bases and the J gene lost 2 bases, with 10 bases spanning the gap. CDR3 sequence: CSAGGNTDTQYF. CDR3 DNA: TGCAGCGCGGGGGGCAACACAGATACGCAGTATTTT.

Only a few counts were recorded for this clonotype. The rearrangement uses TRBV28 and TRBJ1-2; 7 bases line up with TRBD1. The CDR3 totals 14 residues. Germline V gene lookup returns CDR1 MDHEN and CDR2 SYDVKM. The J segment lost 8 bases and the V segment lost 5 bases, leaving 11 bases of the junction unmatched. The CDR3 loop reads CASSPPHRGGGYTF. The CDR3 nucleotides are TGTGCCAGCAGTCCGCCGCACAGGGGTGGGGGCTACACCTTC.

This clonotype was recorded a few times. This chain connects TRBV6-1 to TRBJ1-6; a weak D match, TRBD1 (5 bases). CDR1 MNHNS and CDR2 SASEGT come from the germline V gene. CDR3 length: 15 residues. V was cut by 4 bases and J by 7 bases, with 14 bases left in between. CDR3 DNA: TGTGCCAGCAGTGGGGGCGACGGGATCAATTCACCCCTCCACTTT. It encodes CASSGGDGINSPLHF.

This clonotype was seen ten or more times. V and J are TRBV20-1 and TRBJ1-1; D unclear. This CDR3 is 12 amino acids long. CDR1 and CDR2 (germline): DFQATT, SNEGSKA (reference sequence). Trimming shortened V by 2 bases and J by 1 base, and 5 bases separated the two germline ends. Here the CDR3 reads CSARSGNTEAFF. The CDR3 DNA reads as TGCAGTGCTAGATCGGGGAACACTGAAGCTTTCTTT.